This entry describes one T cell receptor (beta chain). TCR beta CDR3 region amplification was performed from RNA transcripts. With the HTBI primer set, the TCR CDR3 went through a first round of RT-PCR. Each CDR3 protein is one row after TCRdb ran MiXCR on the multiplex PCR reads. The sample includes approximately 300,000 distinct CDR3 sequences, roughly 15% of them seen just once. Germline V lookup: CDR1 DFQATT, CDR2 SNEGSKA (reference sequence). V was trimmed by 2 bases and J by 6 bases, leaving 8 bases between them. This CDR3 is built from 11 residues. The data derive from a study of T cells in Graves' hyperthyroidism and ophthalmopathy.

The TCR originated in a man aged 30 to 39 with Graves' hyperthyroidism. This chain joins TRBV20-1 and TRBJ2-7; D unresolved. The sequencing sample was made of blood. The CDR3 nucleotides read TGCAGTGCTAGAATTCGGCTCGAGCAGTACTTC. Protein product: CSARIRLEQYF.